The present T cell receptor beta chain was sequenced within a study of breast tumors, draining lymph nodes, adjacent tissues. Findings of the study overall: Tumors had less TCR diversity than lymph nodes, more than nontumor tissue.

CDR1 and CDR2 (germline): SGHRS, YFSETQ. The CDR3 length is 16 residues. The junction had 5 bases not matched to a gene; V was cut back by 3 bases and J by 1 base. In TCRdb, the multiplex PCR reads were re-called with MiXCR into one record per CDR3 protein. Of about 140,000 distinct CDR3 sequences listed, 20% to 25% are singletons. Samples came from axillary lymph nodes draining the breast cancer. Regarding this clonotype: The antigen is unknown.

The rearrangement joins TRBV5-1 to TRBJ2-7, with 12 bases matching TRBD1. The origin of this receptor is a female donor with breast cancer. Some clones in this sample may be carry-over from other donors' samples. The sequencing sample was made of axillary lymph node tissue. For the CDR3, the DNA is TGCGCCAGCAGCTCGGGGACAGGGGGCGCTTCCTACGAGCAGTACTTC. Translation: CASSSGTGGASYEQYF.